The entry below describes one TCR beta chain. The target antigen is unknown. The V gene's germline CDR1 is SGHRS and CDR2 YFSETQ. The CDR3 totals 13 residues. J lost 0 bases, V lost 7 bases, and 3 bases had no gene match. Treatment: oral pan-JAK inhibitor, 5-10 mg twice daily. The data derive from a study of CD8+ T cells in alopecia areata. About the research overall: Treatment with tofacitinib (6 to 18 months) was followed by 6 months off drug.

Study findings and constraints: Normal-skin resident alphabeta T cells also appear among scalp sample sequences.

RNA was extracted and reverse transcribed into cDNA as the sequencing template. Produced via immunoSEQ multiplex PCR; TCRdb's table is partial and in-frame only. The sample has 250,000 to 350,000 clones; over 45% are singletons. The receptor comes from a human donor with alopecia areata. This sequence joins TRBV5-1 and TRBJ1-2; 7 positions agree with TRBD1. This specimen was CD4+ T cells sorted from blood, taken between weeks 51 and 52, from a patient treated with tofacitinib. The CDR3 DNA sequence: TGCGCCAGCTCGGGACAGTCTAACTATGGCTACACCTTC. Protein sequence: CASSGQSNYGYTF.